Shown below are 3 T cell receptor beta chains from a single sample sequenced in a study of blood T cell repertoires in COVID-19. Clones were sequenced by immunoSEQ multiplex PCR, and TCRdb holds only the in-frame ones, with some missing. The table has a few hundred thousand clones, 88% seen once. The specimen sequenced was PBMCs or T cells enriched from blood (not recorded which). The receptor set was obtained from a woman in her thirties or forties who had recovered from COVID-19.

As DNA, the CDR3 is TGTGCCAGCAGCAAGGGGGGGCCTGGAAACACCATATATTTT. Protein: CASSKGGPGNTIYF. This chain joins TRBV3-1 (or the pseudogene TRBV3-2) and TRBJ1-3, with a tentative D call TRBD1 (6 bases). CDR1 is LGHDT and CDR2 is YNNKEL in the germline V gene (reference sequence). CDR3 length: 14 amino acids. The ends were cut back, 5 bases at V and 2 bases at J, with 10 bases in the middle.

This clone turned up a few times. V and J are TRBV2 and TRBJ1-6; D uncertain. The germline CDR1 and CDR2 sequences are SNHLY and FYNNEI. With 2 bases removed from V and 9 bases from J, the gap between germline ends came to 11 bases. The CDR3 contains 14 residues. The CDR3: CASSESLRVSPLHF. The CDR3 DNA reads TGTGCCAGCAGTGAATCCCTGCGGGTTTCACCCCTCCACTTT.

The J gene is TRBJ1-3, the V gene TRBV19; 12 bases are a match to TRBD1. The CDR3 is 14 residues long. J gave up 8 bases and V 7 bases, and 6 bases lay outside the gene matches. Germline V lookup: CDR1 LNHDA, CDR2 SQIVND (reference sequence). This CDR3 reads CASTPGQGAYTIYF. The CDR3 coding sequence is TGTGCCAGTACCCCGGGACAGGGGGCATACACCATATATTTT.